The T cell receptor (beta chain) described here comes from a study of blood T cell repertoires in COVID-19 (dated by TCRdb to the early 2020s). Concerning the study at large: Samples covering the acute and convalescent phases of COVID-19 were provided by collaborators in the United States, Italy and Spain. Where available, HLA class I and class II types were taken from metadata supplied by the sample provider and were not determined by assay-based typing. Nearly every sample came with metadata listing a de-identified subject ID, COVID-19 status, age in years and sex. The prospective study material was composed of cDNA or gDNA derived from T cells, B-cell-depleted T cells, or PBMCs. The repertoires were released in a freely available public database meant as a resource for research on the immune response to SARS-CoV-2. The samples were drawn from the first 160 participants of the ongoing ImmuneRACE study and from some 1,300 subjects provided by 6 global collaborators. Subjects who had been exposed to COVID-19, were actively infected with it, or had recovered from it provided the deeply sampled blood TCRbeta repertoires that made up the dataset.

Details on this clone: There is no known antigen for this receptor. Base qualities are not provided; no much larger clone lies one nucleotide away.

Whole blood was collected in K2EDTA tubes by collaborating institutions according to the institutions' own protocols. Collaborator samples were shipped for TCRbeta analysis as frozen whole blood, isolated PBMCs, or DNA extracted from either sample type. Including the terminal cysteine and phenylalanine, the CDR3 comprises 17 residues. The only DNA kept is the CDR3, 51 bases in frame from the first base. According to the germline V gene (reference sequence), CDR1 reads GTSNPN and CDR2 reads SVGIG. The germline V end is reduced by 3 bases and the J end by 7 bases; junction bases left unmatched: 12. Paper-wide results and their limitations: The quantity of clinical and demographic metadata differed by source and by participant and was supplied without curation.

The immunoSEQ Assay, a bias-controlled multiplex PCR, was used to amplify TCRbeta CDR3 regions from genomic DNA. Regarding the original processing steps: The number of nucleated cells in each sample was estimated from the amplification of reference gene primers within the assay. Sequence reads were collapsed and filtered to measure the absolute abundance of every unique TCRbeta CDR3 rearrangement. For each sample, productive Simpson clonality was calculated as the square root of Simpson's diversity index across productive rearrangements. As stored in TCRdb, this immuneACCESS dataset retains in-frame rearrangements with V and J assigned. A fraction of the clones does not appear; measured against another copy, unresolved V genes explain less than half of the discrepancy, and the remainder lacks a known reason. The V and J calls and clone size were taken over from that table, and D and trimming were inferred from the DNA. Recorded for this sample are some 11,000 clones; about 90% of them occurred a single time. The ten largest make up less than 5% of the sample.

The chain was built from TRBV30 and TRBJ2-2; 12 bases in the middle match TRBD1. The receptor was derived from a human donor in a cohort sampled during active COVID-19. Specimen: peripheral blood. The CDR3 protein sequence reads: CAWSPGRDRGLVGELFF. The nucleotides read TGTGCCTGGAGCCCAGGGCGGGACAGGGGGCTTGTCGGGGAGCTGTTTTTT.